The 9 T cell receptor beta chains in this list originate from one sample, sequenced in a study of quantifying T cell responses using KT2 cells. Study-level information: RNA was reverse transcribed with TCR alpha and beta constant-region primers.

Each cDNA got a UMI-containing oligo ligated at its 3' end. First-round PCR used 3 to 4 cycles and beta primers RC1.1 and RC1.2 covering TRBC1 and TRBC2. One entry per CDR3 protein results from TCRdb running MiXCR on the UMI-ligation and nested PCR reads. The sample holds around 30,000 distinct CDR3 sequences; around 10% are singletons and the top ten take more than 9.5%. Sequencing used PBMCs spiked with cells of the T cell clone KT2. These TCRs come from a human donor.

The chain couples TRBV5-8 to TRBJ2-7; 8 nucleotides agree with TRBD2. The CDR3 is made up of 15 amino acids. Germline values: CDR1 SGHTS, CDR2 YDEGEE. Germline trimming cut 4 bases from V and 4 bases from J; bases unmatched to any gene: 10. The CDR3 is CASSGTGTRKYEQYF. The CDR3 nucleotides read TGTGCCAGCAGCGGAACCGGGACTAGAAAGTACGAGCAGTACTTC.

This clonotype occurred many times. The chain combines TRBV3-1 with TRBJ1-1; D is possibly TRBD1 (5 bases). CDR1 LGHDT and CDR2 YNNKEL come from the germline V gene (reference sequence). The CDR3 contains 16 residues. V shed 0 bases and J shed 3 bases, with 14 bases lying between them. The CDR3 is CASSQDRRGVYTEAFF. In nucleotides, the CDR3 is TGTGCCAGCAGCCAAGATCGGCGGGGGGTGTACACTGAAGCTTTCTTT.

The chain joins TRBV28 to TRBJ1-5, with D perhaps matching TRBD1 (5 bases). The CDR3 extends over 16 amino acids. Trimming pared 4 bases from V and 0 bases from J, leaving 13 bases between. Germline CDR1 is MDHEN and CDR2 is SYDVKM. The DNA of the CDR3 is TGTGCCAGCAGTTCCCTTGAGGGACCTAGCAATCAGCCCCAGCATTTT. It translates to CASSSLEGPSNQPQHF.

This clonotype was seen many times. The chain is built from TRBV7-4 and TRBJ2-7; weak D call: TRBD1 (5 bases). There are 14 residues in the CDR3. CDR1 is SGHVT and CDR2 is SQSDAQ in the germline V gene. Trimming removed 3 bases at V and 3 bases at J, with 12 bases between. The CDR3 DNA reads as TGTGCCAGCAGCTTTCGTGGACACTTCTACGAGCAGTACTTC. As protein: CASSFRGHFYEQYF. Full variable domain (remainder filled in from reference TRBV7-4 and TRBJ2-7): GAGVSQSPRYKVAKRGRDVALRCDSISGHVTLYWYRQTLGQGSEVLTYSQSDAQRDKSGRPSGRFSAERPERSVSTLKIQRTEQGDSAVYLCASSFRGHFYEQYFGPGTRLTVT.

The table lists this clonotype with a few counts. The chain joins TRBV6-1 to TRBJ1-1, with a tentative D call TRBD1 (5 bases). With 3 bases removed from V and 3 bases from J, the gap between germline ends came to 14 bases. The CDR3 consists of 15 residues. CDR1 MNHNS and CDR2 SASEGT come from the germline V gene. This CDR3 reads CASSEQGFVYTEAFF. The CDR3 region has the DNA TGTGCCAGCAGTGAGCAGGGTTTTGTGTACACTGAAGCTTTCTTT.

V usage is TRBV20-1 and J usage is TRBJ2-1; the D gene could be TRBD1 or TRBD2 (6 bases each). The CDR3 loop spans 14 amino acids. The ends were cut back, 1 base at V and 8 bases at J, with 15 bases in the middle. The germline V gene has CDR1 DFQATT and CDR2 SNEGSKA (reference sequence). CDR3 residues: CSARGGGLSYEQFF. CDR3 nucleotide sequence: TGCAGTGCTAGAGGAGGGGGACTCTCCTATGAGCAGTTCTTC.

This clonotype showed up just a few times. This chain joins TRBV7-8 and TRBJ2-7; no clear D. CDR1 is SGHVS and CDR2 is FQNEAQ in the germline V gene. With 0 bases removed from V and 3 bases from J, the gap between germline ends came to 9 bases. CDR3 length equals 14 residues. CDR3 sequence reads: CASSLAGKSYEQYF. Written as DNA, the CDR3 is TGTGCCAGCAGCTTAGCTGGAAAGAGCTACGAGCAGTACTTC.

This clonotype was found many times. For the CDR3, the DNA is TGTGCCAGCAGTGAAGCGACAGGGGGAGAAAAACTGTTTTTT. Its protein is CASSEATGGEKLFF. The rearrangement joins TRBV2 to TRBJ1-4; 9 nucleotides line up with TRBD1. Germline CDR1 and CDR2: SNHLY and FYNNEI. V shed 0 bases, J shed 8 bases, and the junction held 1 base outside the gene matches. This CDR3 has 14 residues.

This clonotype was seen ten or more times. The V gene is TRBV24-1, the J gene TRBJ2-1; D might be TRBD1 or TRBD2, each matching 5 bases. There are 16 residues in the CDR3. V was trimmed by 6 bases and J by 0 bases, leaving 14 bases between them. Germline V gene sequence: CDR1 KGHDR, CDR2 SFDVKD. DNA of the CDR3: TGTGCCACCAGTCCCCGGGGCGAGAGCTCCTACAATGAGCAGTTCTTC. Translated, it gives CATSPRGESSYNEQFF.